This is a list of T cell receptor beta chains from one sample in a study. TCRdb re-analysed the 5' RACE reads in MiXCR, keeping a single row per CDR3 protein. The sample holds tens of thousands of distinct CDR3 sequences; roughly 30% are singletons and the top ten take 2.1%. Sequenced input: naive CD4+ T cells sorted from blood. These receptors originate from a female donor with breast cancer. The CDR3 runs from the conserved cysteine through the conserved F or W. Each record gives: J gene, V gene, D gene, clone size, CDR3 DNA, CDR3 protein. D genes are given only for firm matches. Clone size appears in some rows only: once, few, many, or a class for an expanded clone.

TRBJ1-6 | TRBV6-6 | NA | NA | TGTGCCAGCAGTTACGAGGGCAGGCCTAATTCACCCCTCCACTTT | CASSYEGRPNSPLHF
TRBJ2-3 | TRBV7-3 | NA | medium-sized | TGTGCCAGCAGCCTCGGACAGACTAGCACAGATACGCAGTATTTT | CASSLGQTSTDTQYF
TRBJ2-4 | TRBV28 | NA | NA | TGTGCCAGCAGTACCCTCAAAGGGCGTTGGAACATTCGGTACTTC | CASSTLKGRWNIRYF
TRBJ1-1 | TRBV2 | NA | few | TGTGCCAGCAGTGAAGCAGGGGAAAGGGAAGCTTTCTTT | CASSEAGEREAFF
TRBJ2-1 | TRBV7-9 | NA | few | TGTGCCAGCAGCCTCTCCCGGGACGTGGGGTTCAATGAGCAGTTCTTC | CASSLSRDVGFNEQFF
TRBJ1-2 | TRBV20-1 | TRBD1 | many | TGCAGTGCTAGGACAGGGGGTGATTTGGGCTACACCTTC | CSARTGGDLGYTF
TRBJ2-1 | TRBV5-6 | NA | NA | TGTGCCAGCAGCTTGTTCTCGAGCTCCTACAATGAGCAGTTCTTC | CASSLFSSSYNEQFF
TRBJ2-1 | TRBV10-3 | NA | NA | TGTGCCATCAAGAGGGCAGCCCACACAGGGAGCTCCTACAATGAGCAGTTCTTC | CAIKRAAHTGSSYNEQFF
TRBJ2-3 | TRBV29-1 | NA | few | TGCAGCGGGGAGGAGGGCACAGATACGCAGTATTTT | CSGEEGTDTQYF
TRBJ2-7 | TRBV5-1 | NA | NA | TGCGCCAGCAGCTTGCTGACAGAAACTTACGAGCAGTACTTC | CASSLLTETYEQYF
TRBJ2-1 | TRBV3-1 | NA | many | TGTGCCAGCAGCCAGAATCTCGGGAGCAGGCGGTTCTTC | CASSQNLGSRRFF
TRBJ2-1 | TRBV5-1 | TRBD2 | few | TGCGCCAGCAGAGCGGGCGGGGGGGATTATATCGACTACAATGAGCAGTTCTTC | CASRAGGGDYIDYNEQFF
TRBJ1-2 | TRBV20-1 | NA | NA | TGCAGTGCTAGAATATCGGGGGGGATCTATGGCTACACCTTC | CSARISGGIYGYTF
TRBJ1-4 | TRBV20-1 | NA | NA | TGCAGTGCTAGAGACTCCGGGACGGTGAATGAAAAACTGTTTTTT | CSARDSGTVNEKLFF
TRBJ2-2 | TRBV28 | NA | NA | TGTGCCAGCATCCCCTCGGGCAGGGCGGTCGGGGAGCTGTTTTTT | CASIPSGRAVGELFF
TRBJ1-1 | TRBV5-5 | TRBD1 | few | TGTGCCAGCAGCTTAGGACAGGGGAAAGCTTTCTTT | CASSLGQGKAFF
TRBJ1-2 | TRBV11-2 | TRBD1 | NA | TGTGCCAGCAGCTCCCCACCCCCGGGACAGGGAAACTATGGCTACACCTTC | CASSSPPPGQGNYGYTF
TRBJ2-3 | TRBV6-1 | TRBD2 | NA | TGTGCCAGTCGGACTAGCGGGACCCATACGCAGTATTTT | CASRTSGTHTQYF
TRBJ2-1 | TRBV10-3 | TRBD1 | many | TGTGCCATCAGTGATAGGACAGGGGGAGATGAGCAGTTCTTC | CAISDRTGGDEQFF
TRBJ2-5 | TRBV20-1 | NA | NA | TGCAGTGCTAGACACCGGACGCCGGAGACCCAGTACTTC | CSARHRTPETQYF
TRBJ2-2 | TRBV5-1 | NA | NA | TGCGCCAGCAGCTTGATACCGAACACCGGGGAGCTGTTTTTT | CASSLIPNTGELFF
TRBJ1-2 | TRBV29-1 | NA | few | TGCAGCGCCGAGACAGCCCTCTATGGCTACACCTTC | CSAETALYGYTF
TRBJ1-2 | TRBV7-3 | TRBD1 | NA | TGTGCCAGCAGCAACCGGGACAGAGGGTCGTATGGCTACACCTTC | CASSNRDRGSYGYTF
TRBJ2-4 | TRBV5-1 | NA | few | TGCGCCAGCAGCTTTAATCCCGCCCGGGCCAAAAACATTCAGTACTTC | CASSFNPARAKNIQYF
TRBJ2-2 | TRBV5-5 | NA | NA | TGTGCCAGCAGCTTGGCAGGCCCCACCGGGGAGCTGTTTTTT | CASSLAGPTGELFF
TRBJ2-7 | TRBV4-2 | NA | NA | TGTGCCAGCAGCCAAGATTTGGGTAGCTCCTACGAGCAGTACTTC | CASSQDLGSSYEQYF
TRBJ2-6 | TRBV18 | NA | NA | TGTGCCAGCTCGCCCCAAATAGCAACAGGGGCCAACGTCCTGACTTTC | CASSPQIATGANVLTF
TRBJ1-2 | TRBV3-1 | TRBD1 | NA | TGTGCCAGCAGCCAAGTTCTTGGCAGGGGGCGCGTTGGTTACGGCTACACCTTC | CASSQVLGRGRVGYGYTF
TRBJ1-6 | TRBV7-3 | NA | few | TGTGCCAGCAGCCCTGGACTCCTCCGGGATTCACCCCTCCACTTT | CASSPGLLRDSPLHF
TRBJ2-7 | TRBV7-3 | TRBD2 | few | TGTGCCAGCAGCTCCCCCCTAGCGGGGGTTTCCTACGAGCAGTACTTC | CASSSPLAGVSYEQYF
TRBJ2-3 | TRBV6-5 | NA | few | TGTGCCAGCAGTTACGGGTTAAACACAGATACGCAGTATTTT | CASSYGLNTDTQYF
TRBJ2-7 | TRBV30 | TRBD2 | NA | TGTGCCTGGAGTGTAGGCCTGGCGGGGGGTTACGAGCAGTACTTC | CAWSVGLAGGYEQYF
TRBJ2-3 | TRBV24-1 | NA | NA | TGTGCCGCCAGTGACGGACTAACTAGCACAGATACGCAGTATTTT | CAASDGLTSTDTQYF